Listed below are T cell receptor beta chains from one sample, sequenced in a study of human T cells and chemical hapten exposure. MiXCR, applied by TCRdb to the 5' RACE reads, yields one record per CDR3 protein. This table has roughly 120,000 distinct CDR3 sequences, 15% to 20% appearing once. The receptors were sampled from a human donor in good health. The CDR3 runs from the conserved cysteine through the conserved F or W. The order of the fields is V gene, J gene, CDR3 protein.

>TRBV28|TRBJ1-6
CASSSPGRRDNSPLHF
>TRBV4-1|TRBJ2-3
CASSQERGDTQYF
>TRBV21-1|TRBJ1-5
CAEGEQPQHF
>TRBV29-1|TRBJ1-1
CSVPGTYPRGAFF
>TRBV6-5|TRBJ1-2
CASSYSNRANYGYTF
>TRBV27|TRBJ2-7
CASSFPLYEQYF
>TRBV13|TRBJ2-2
CASSLASGLSTGELFF
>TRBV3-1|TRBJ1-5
CASSQGQGGQPQHF
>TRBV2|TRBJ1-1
CASRRGTDNTEAFF
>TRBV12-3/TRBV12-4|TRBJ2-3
CASSLGHQDTQYF
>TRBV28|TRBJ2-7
CASSLGNYYEQYF
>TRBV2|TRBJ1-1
CASSEAQPRGLEAFF
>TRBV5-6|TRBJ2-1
CASSFEGTLLYNEQFF
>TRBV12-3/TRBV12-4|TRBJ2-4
CASSVGVAKNIQYF
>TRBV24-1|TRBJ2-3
CATSDPRSLGRTDTQYF
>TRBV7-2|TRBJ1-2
CASSLPWGADGYTF
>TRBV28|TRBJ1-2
CATLLHRYGYTF
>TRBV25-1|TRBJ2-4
CASSESRVRNIQYF
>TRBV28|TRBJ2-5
CASSLGLRETQYF
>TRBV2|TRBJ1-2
CASSNSQLPNYGYTF
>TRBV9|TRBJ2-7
CASSVDGYEQYF
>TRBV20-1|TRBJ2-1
CSARGAKEGRVEQFF
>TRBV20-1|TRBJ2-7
CSARDRAGLGIYEQYF
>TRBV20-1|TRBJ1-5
CSARVPSVSNQPQHF
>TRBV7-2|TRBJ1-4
CASSPPWPSPEKLFF
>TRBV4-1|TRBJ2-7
CASSHVEAGAKEQYF
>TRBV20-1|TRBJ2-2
CSGQRVNTGELFF
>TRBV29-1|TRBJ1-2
CSVAEVNYGYTF
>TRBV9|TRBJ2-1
CASSVTGRYNEQFF
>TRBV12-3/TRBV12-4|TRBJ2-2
CASSSQGTGELFF
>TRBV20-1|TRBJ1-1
CSARDPRTGVTEAFF
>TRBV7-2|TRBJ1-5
CASSPDKHQPQHF
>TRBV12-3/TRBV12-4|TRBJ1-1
CASSLDRPKNTEAFF
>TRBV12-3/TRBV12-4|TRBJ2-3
CASSLRDRGLGGADTQYF
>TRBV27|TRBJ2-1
CASSLTGGPIDEQFF